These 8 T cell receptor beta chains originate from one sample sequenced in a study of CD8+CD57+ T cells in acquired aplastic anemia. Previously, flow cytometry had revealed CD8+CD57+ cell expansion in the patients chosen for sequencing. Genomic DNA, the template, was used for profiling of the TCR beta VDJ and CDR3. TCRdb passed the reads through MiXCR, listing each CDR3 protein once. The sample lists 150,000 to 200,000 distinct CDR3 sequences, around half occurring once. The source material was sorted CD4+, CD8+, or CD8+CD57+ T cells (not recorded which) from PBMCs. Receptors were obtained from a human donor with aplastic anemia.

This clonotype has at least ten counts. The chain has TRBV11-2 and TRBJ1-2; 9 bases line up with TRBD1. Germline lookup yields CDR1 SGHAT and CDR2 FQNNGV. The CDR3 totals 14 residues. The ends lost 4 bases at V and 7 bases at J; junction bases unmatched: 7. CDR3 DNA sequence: TGTGCCAGCAGCTCTCCGCTGACAGGGGGTGGCTACACCTTC. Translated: CASSSPLTGGGYTF.

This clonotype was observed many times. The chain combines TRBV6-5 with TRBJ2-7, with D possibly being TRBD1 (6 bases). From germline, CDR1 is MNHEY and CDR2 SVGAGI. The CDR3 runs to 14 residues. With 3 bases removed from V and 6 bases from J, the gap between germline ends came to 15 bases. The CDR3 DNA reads TGTGCCAGCAGTTATACCTGGGGGCAGTCCGAGCAGTACTTC. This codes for CASSYTWGQSEQYF.

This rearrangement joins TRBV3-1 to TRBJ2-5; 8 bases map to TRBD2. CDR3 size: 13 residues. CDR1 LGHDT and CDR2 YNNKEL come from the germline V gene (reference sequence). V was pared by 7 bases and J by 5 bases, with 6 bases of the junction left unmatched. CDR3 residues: CASKPGGPETQYF. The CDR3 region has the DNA TGTGCCAGCAAACCGGGAGGGCCCGAGACCCAGTACTTC.

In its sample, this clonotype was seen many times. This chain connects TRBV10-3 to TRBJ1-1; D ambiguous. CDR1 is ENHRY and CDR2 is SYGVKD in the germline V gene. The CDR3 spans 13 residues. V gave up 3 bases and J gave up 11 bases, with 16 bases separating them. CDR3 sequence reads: CAISESDEGWAFF. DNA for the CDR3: TGTGCCATCAGTGAATCCGATGAAGGCTGGGCTTTCTTT.

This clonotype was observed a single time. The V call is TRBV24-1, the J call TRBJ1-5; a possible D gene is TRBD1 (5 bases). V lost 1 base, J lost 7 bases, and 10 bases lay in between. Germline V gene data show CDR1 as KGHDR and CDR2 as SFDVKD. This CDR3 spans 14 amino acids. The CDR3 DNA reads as TGTGCCACCAGTGATTTAAGGACAACACAGCCCCAGCATTTT. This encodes CATSDLRTTQPQHF.

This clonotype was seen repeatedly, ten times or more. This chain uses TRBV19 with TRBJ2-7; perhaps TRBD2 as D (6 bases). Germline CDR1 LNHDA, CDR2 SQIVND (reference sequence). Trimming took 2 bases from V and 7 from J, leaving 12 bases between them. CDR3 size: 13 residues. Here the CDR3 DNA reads TGTGCCAGTAGTATAAATACTGGAGGGGAGCAGTACTTC. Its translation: CASSINTGGEQYF.

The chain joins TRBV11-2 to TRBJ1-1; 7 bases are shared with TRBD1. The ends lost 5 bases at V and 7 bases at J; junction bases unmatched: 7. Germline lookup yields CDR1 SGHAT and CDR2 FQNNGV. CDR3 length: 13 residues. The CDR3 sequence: CASSASTGDEAFF. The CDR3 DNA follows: TGTGCCAGCAGCGCATCCACAGGGGATGAAGCTTTCTTT.

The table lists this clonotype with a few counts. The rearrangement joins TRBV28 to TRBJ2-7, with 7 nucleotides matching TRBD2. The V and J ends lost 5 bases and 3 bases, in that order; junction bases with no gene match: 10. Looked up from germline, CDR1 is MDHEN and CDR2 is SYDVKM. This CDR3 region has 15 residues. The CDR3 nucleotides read TGTGCCAGCAGTACCCGACTAGCCTCCCTCTACGAGCAGTACTTC. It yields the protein CASSTRLASLYEQYF.